What follows are 2 T cell receptor beta chains derived from one specimen sequenced in a study of T-cell reconstitution after alpha-beta-depleted transplantation in children. It was with unique molecular identifiers that the TCRbeta library was prepared. TCRdb analysed the PCR reads with MiXCR anew, one entry per CDR3 protein. The table shows approximately 190,000 distinct CDR3 sequences, with about 8.4% occurring only once. The material was PBMCs, mostly from graft donor cells, obtained 360 days after TCRalphabeta/CD19-depleted stem cell transplant. Receptor source: a male patient aged 2-15 years who had a stem cell transplant for acute myeloid leukemia, so the T cells may come from the graft donor.

This chain links TRBV10-3 with TRBJ2-5; the D gene is possibly TRBD2 (5 bases). Germline loops: CDR1 ENHRY, CDR2 SYGVKD. This CDR3 spans 13 amino acids. V lost 7 bases and J lost 2, with 11 bases in between. CDR3 amino acids: CAITSAAQETQYF. The CDR3 DNA reads as TGTGCCATCACCTCAGCGGCACAAGAGACCCAGTACTTC.

In its sample, this clonotype was seen many times. This chain uses TRBV6-2 or TRBV6-3 with TRBJ2-3; tentative D call: TRBD1 (5 bases). The CDR3 covers 15 residues. Germline V gene data show CDR1 as MNHEY and CDR2 as SVGEGT. V lost 0 bases to trimming and J lost 3 bases, with 10 bases between them. CDR3 sequence (DNA): TGTGCCAGCAGTTACTCCAGGGAAGGGACAGATACGCAGTATTTT. This sequence encodes CASSYSREGTDTQYF.